The 14 T cell receptor beta chains listed next were all sequenced from one sample in a study of blood T cell repertoires in COVID-19 (dated by TCRdb to 2018 to 2020). The library was produced with the immunoSEQ multiplex PCR assay. Sourced from immuneACCESS, this table was stored by TCRdb with only in-frame sequences that have V and J called. A share of the clones is absent; for the studies checked, an unresolved V gene accounts for under half, and the remainder has no known explanation. The sample data list hundreds of thousands of clones, and 82% of these were observed just once. Of the sample, roughly an eighth is held by the ten largest clones. Sequencing used peripheral blood. The receptors originated from a woman aged 60 to 75 with active or convalescent COVID-19.

The V gene is TRBV11-2, the J gene TRBJ2-3; D is undetermined. The CDR3 is 13 residues long. Trimming took off 5 bases at V and 5 bases at J, with 11 bases between the two ends. CDR1 is SGHAT, CDR2 FQNNGV, per germline. CDR3 sequence (DNA): TGTGCCAGCAGCCGCACGACTCGAGATACGCAGTATTTT. Residues: CASSRTTRDTQYF.

The chain couples TRBV12-5 to TRBJ1-2; D gene uncertain. V dropped 2 bases and J dropped 0 bases, with 4 bases sitting between them. This CDR3 contains 13 residues. In germline, CDR1 is LGHNT, CDR2 FRNRAP. Written as DNA, the CDR3 is TGTGCTAGTGGTTTGCAGGCTAACTATGGCTACACCTTC. This encodes CASGLQANYGYTF.

Points on this clone: A junction boundary mismatches the germline segment, possibly from a read error. The DNA for the CDR3 is TGTGCCAGCATCGGGACAGGGGGCGACCCCCCCTTC. Amino acid sequence: CASIGTGGDPPF. The rearrangement uses TRBV9 and TRBJ1-2; 12 bases are a match to TRBD1. The germline V gene encodes CDR1 SGDLS and CDR2 YYNGEE. The CDR3 totals 12 residues.

This sequence joins TRBV7-2 and TRBJ2-1; weak D call: TRBD2 (5 bases). V was clipped by 6 bases and J by 0 bases, with 12 bases between them. Germline V gives CDR1 SGHTA, CDR2 FQGNSA. The CDR3 extends over 15 amino acids. The DNA for the CDR3 is TGTGCCAGCAGTAACGATGGGAGCTCCTACAATGAGCAGTTCTTC. Its translation is CASSNDGSSYNEQFF.

In this sample, this clone turned up a few times. The rearrangement joins TRBV5-1 to TRBJ1-1; D uncertain. The germline V and J ends were trimmed by 4 bases and 5 bases, with 15 bases remaining between them. The length of the CDR3 is 14 residues. Germline loops: CDR1 SGHRS, CDR2 YFSETQ. The CDR3: CASSQGTSETEAFF. The CDR3 DNA sequence: TGCGCCAGCAGCCAAGGAACGTCGGAGACTGAAGCTTTCTTT.

The CDR3 coding sequence is TGTGCCAGCAGTTACGGAGGACAGTCCTCAGATACGCAGTATTTT. It is translated as CASSYGGQSSDTQYF. The chain is built from TRBV6-5 and TRBJ2-3; D possibly corresponds to TRBD1 (6 bases). V lost 2 bases to trimming and J lost 4 bases, with 13 bases between them. CDR1 and CDR2 from the germline V gene are MNHEY and SVGAGI. The CDR3 runs to 15 residues.

The J gene is TRBJ1-2, the V gene TRBV11-2; the D is unclear. The CDR3 runs 14 residues. CDR1 and CDR2 (germline): SGHAT, FQNNGV. Trimming removed 0 bases at V and 8 bases at J, with 13 bases between. The CDR3 coding sequence is TGTGCCAGCAGCTTAGAGGCGGGTTTGAGCGGCTACACCTTC. It codes for CASSLEAGLSGYTF.

The chain joins TRBV30 to TRBJ1-4; D unclear. V dropped 3 bases and J dropped 0 bases, with 14 bases sitting between them. The CDR3 is 16 amino acids. In germline, CDR1 is GTSNPN, CDR2 SVGIG (reference sequence). The CDR3 region is CAWSGLPGATNEKLFF. CDR3 in DNA: TGTGCCTGGAGCGGCCTTCCCGGGGCAACTAATGAAAAACTGTTTTTT.

The chain has TRBV10-1 and TRBJ1-1, with 7 bases matching TRBD1. The CDR3 contains 13 residues. Per the germline V gene, CDR1 is WNHNN and CDR2 is SYGVQD (reference sequence). V shed 6 bases and J 10 bases; nucleotides not matched to a gene: 11. Here the CDR3 DNA reads TGCGCCAGCAGCGCGGACAGGTCGGTGGGAGCTTTCTTT. Amino acid sequence: CASSADRSVGAFF.

This chain links TRBV28 with TRBJ1-5; 10 nucleotides match TRBD1. The length of the CDR3 is 15 residues. Looked up from germline, CDR1 is MDHEN and CDR2 is SYDVKM. V lost 4 bases, J lost 4 bases, and 4 bases stayed unmatched. The CDR3 loop reads CASSSGQGLNQPQHF. CDR3 DNA: TGTGCCAGCAGTTCGGGACAGGGGCTAAATCAGCCCCAGCATTTT.

The chain recombines TRBV6-5 with TRBJ1-6; 9 bases match TRBD1. The CDR3 loop spans 14 amino acids. In germline, CDR1 is MNHEY, CDR2 SVGAGI. The J segment lost 7 bases and the V segment lost 8 bases, leaving 6 bases of the junction unmatched. The DNA for the CDR3 is TGTGCCAGCGGCAGACAGGGGGTAAATTCACCCCTCCACTTT. It translates to CASGRQGVNSPLHF.

This clone occurred a few times. The rearrangement joins TRBV4-1 to TRBJ2-3; 9 bases agree with TRBD2. This CDR3 contains 16 residues. CDR1 and CDR2 from the germline V gene are MGHRA and YSYEKL. J lost 0 bases, V lost 2 bases, and 3 bases had no gene match. The CDR3 protein is CASSQISGGSTDTQYF. Written as DNA, the CDR3 is TGCGCCAGCAGCCAAATTAGCGGGGGTAGCACAGATACGCAGTATTTT.

The V call is TRBV6-2 or TRBV6-3, the J call TRBJ2-1; tentatively, D is TRBD2 (5 bases). The germline V and J ends were trimmed by 2 bases and 6 bases, with 17 bases remaining between them. Per the germline V gene, CDR1 is MNHEY and CDR2 is SVGEGT. This CDR3 is built from 16 residues. The chain's CDR3 is CASSYRGPSPGNEQFF. CDR3 nucleotides: TGTGCCAGCAGTTACCGCGGGCCTTCCCCGGGCAATGAGCAGTTCTTC.

The chain combines TRBV7-9 with TRBJ1-4; D is possibly TRBD1 (5 bases). Germline CDR1 and CDR2: SEHNR and FQNEAQ (reference sequence). Deletions cut 1 base from V and 3 bases from J, with 12 bases between. CDR3 length: 16 residues. CDR3 DNA sequence: TGTGCCAGCAGCTTAGGGGGCGGGGCGTCTAATGAAAAACTGTTTTTT. Translation: CASSLGGGASNEKLFF.